These 30 T cell receptor beta chains came from one sample sequenced in a study of CD8 T cells in ankylosing spondylitis. TCRdb recomputed calls from the 5' RACE reads with MiXCR, one row per CDR3 protein. There are 250,000 to 300,000 distinct CDR3 sequences in the sample; over 15% occur only once, and around 7.8% lies in the top ten. The material sequenced was blood, either unsorted or a sorted T cell fraction (not recorded which). The origin of the receptors is a male donor with ankylosing spondylitis or in good health (not recorded which).

This chain uses TRBV7-9 with TRBJ1-1, with TRBD1 matching over 7 bases. Germline trimming cut 5 bases from V and 6 bases from J; bases unmatched to any gene: 9. The length of the CDR3 is 14 residues. Germline V gene sequence: CDR1 SEHNR, CDR2 FQNEAQ (reference sequence). DNA for the CDR3: TGTGCCAGCAGCGAAACAGGGGAGGTCGCTGAAGCTTTCTTT. Protein product: CASSETGEVAEAFF.

The V and J genes are TRBV3-1 and TRBJ2-1, with 12 nucleotides matching TRBD1. Germline values: CDR1 LGHDT, CDR2 YNNKEL (reference sequence). The CDR3 runs to 15 residues. V lost 6 bases and J lost 6; bases outside the gene matches: 6. CDR3 in amino acids: CASSLTGQGANEQFF. The DNA of the CDR3 is TGTGCCAGCAGTCTGACGGGACAGGGGGCCAATGAGCAGTTCTTC.

At least ten counts were recorded for this clonotype. The rearrangement joins TRBV5-1 to TRBJ1-1; perhaps TRBD1 as D (6 bases). The CDR3 is 14 amino acids. The germline CDR1 and CDR2 sequences are SGHRS and YFSETQ. V dropped 7 bases and J dropped 0 bases, with 13 bases sitting between them. The DNA for the CDR3 is TGCGCCAGCGCGGACAGCAATTTGAACACTGAAGCTTTCTTT. Amino acid sequence: CASADSNLNTEAFF.

In its sample, this clonotype was seen once. V usage is TRBV5-6 and J usage is TRBJ2-1, with D unresolved. The CDR3 is 14 amino acids. The germline V and J ends were trimmed by 3 bases and 6 bases, with 13 bases remaining between them. Per germline, CDR1 SGHDT and CDR2 YYEEEE. In nucleotides, the CDR3 is TGTGCCAGCAGCTCTCTCAAGGGCTCCAATGAGCAGTTCTTC. It codes for CASSSLKGSNEQFF.

This clonotype was counted a few times. The rearrangement joins TRBV15 to TRBJ2-1; either TRBD1 or TRBD2 may fit D (5 bases each). Germline V gene data show CDR1 as LNHNV and CDR2 as YYDKDF (reference sequence). Trimming stripped 0 bases from V and 8 bases from J, with 8 bases between. CDR3 length: 13 residues. CDR3 in DNA: TGTGCCACCAGCAGAGATATGGGGGATGAGCAGTTCTTC. This codes for CATSRDMGDEQFF.

This clonotype was observed a few times. The chain combines TRBV3-1 with TRBJ1-3; D is unresolved. Between the trimmed V and J ends, which lost 4 bases and 3 bases, there was a span of 7 bases. The CDR3 is 13 amino acids. In germline, CDR1 is LGHDT, CDR2 YNNKEL (reference sequence). The CDR3 spells CASSLMGGNTIYF. The CDR3 nucleotides read TGTGCCAGCAGCCTCATGGGTGGAAACACCATATATTTT.

This clonotype appeared many times. The chain recombines TRBV29-1 with TRBJ2-2; D call uncertain. The germline gives CDR1 SQVTM, CDR2 ANQGSEA. Trimming shortened V by 4 bases and J by 3 bases, and 6 bases separated the two germline ends. This CDR3 has 12 residues. The CDR3 nucleotides read TGCAGCGTTGTTACAGACACCGGGGAGCTGTTTTTT. Its protein product is CSVVTDTGELFF.

The rearrangement joins TRBV5-1 to TRBJ2-1; 14 bases are a match to TRBD2. Germline V gene lookup returns CDR1 SGHRS and CDR2 YFSETQ. V shed 0 bases and J 0 bases; nucleotides not matched to a gene: 5. CDR3 length equals 19 residues. The CDR3 sequence: CASSLGTSGRSSSYNEQFF. The CDR3 DNA reads TGCGCCAGCAGCTTGGGGACTAGCGGGAGGTCCAGCTCCTACAATGAGCAGTTCTTC.

V gene TRBV5-1 combines with J gene TRBJ2-5; no firm D call. This CDR3 comprises 13 residues. V lost 0 bases, J lost 5 bases, and 8 bases lay in between. Germline-derived CDR1 and CDR2 are SGHRS and YFSETQ. The CDR3 is CASSLANFETQYF. The CDR3, as DNA: TGCGCCAGCAGCTTGGCCAACTTTGAGACCCAGTACTTC.

This chain joins TRBV15 and TRBJ2-2; 12 bases agree with TRBD2. J gave up 5 bases and V 5 bases, and 12 bases lay outside the gene matches. The CDR3 spans 18 residues. Germline V gene lookup returns CDR1 LNHNV and CDR2 YYDKDF (reference sequence). DNA for the CDR3: TGTGCCACCAGCGAAGGAAGAGTACTAGCGGGAGGAACCGGGGAGCTGTTTTTT. Translated: CATSEGRVLAGGTGELFF. Filled out from reference TRBV15 and TRBJ2-2, the complete variable domain reads DAMVIQNPRYQVTQFGKPVTLSCSQTLNHNVMYWYQQKSSQAPKLLFHYYDKDFNNEADTPDNFQSRRPNTSFCFLDIRSPGLGDTAMYLCATSEGRVLAGGTGELFFGEGSRLTVL.

The chain uses TRBV29-1 and TRBJ1-4, with D tentatively TRBD1 (5 bases). V lost 6 bases and J lost 8, with 16 bases in between. The CDR3 contains 13 residues. Germline V gene sequence: CDR1 SQVTM, CDR2 ANQGSEA. For the CDR3, the DNA is TGCAGCGTGAGCTCTGAACGGGGCGAAAAACTGTTTTTT. It encodes CSVSSERGEKLFF. The whole variable domain, remainder taken from reference TRBV29-1 and TRBJ1-4, is SAVISQKPSRDICQRGTSLTIQCQVDSQVTMMFWYRQQPGQSLTLIATANQGSEATYESGFVIDKFPISRPNLTFSTLTVSNMSPEDSSIYLCSVSSERGEKLFFGSGTQLSVL.

This clonotype was seen more than once but under ten times. The DNA of the CDR3 is TGTGCCAGCGGGGATGAAAAACTGTTTTTT. It encodes CASGDEKLFF. V gene TRBV28 combines with J gene TRBJ1-4; no definite D call. CDR3 size: 10 residues. V was cut by 8 bases and J by 6 bases, with 4 bases left in between. CDR1 is MDHEN, CDR2 SYDVKM, per germline.

The rearrangement uses TRBV2 and TRBJ1-3; 7 positions agree with TRBD1. The CDR3 covers 14 residues. After removal of 8 bases from V and 0 bases from J, the junction contained 4 bases not matched to a gene. CDR1 and CDR2 from the germline V gene are SNHLY and FYNNEI. The CDR3 coding sequence is TGTGCCAGCGGGGGACAGAGCTCTGGAAACACCATATATTTT. Its protein is CASGGQSSGNTIYF.

This clonotype was seen a handful of times. V and J are TRBV6-5 and TRBJ2-5; D remains ambiguous. Germline lookup yields CDR1 MNHEY and CDR2 SVGAGI. The V end lost 6 bases, the J end lost 7 bases, and 9 bases lay between the germline ends. The CDR3 has 11 residues. DNA for the CDR3: TGTGCCAGCAGCTCCCCTTGGACCCAGTACTTC. Its protein product is CASSSPWTQYF.

The V and J genes are TRBV20-1 and TRBJ1-3; no definite D call. This CDR3 comprises 12 residues. Germline loops: CDR1 DFQATT, CDR2 SNEGSKA (reference sequence). CDR3 sequence (DNA): TGCAGCCAGCGGGGAGCTGGAAACACCATATATTTT. Amino acid sequence: CSQRGAGNTIYF.

Turning to this clonotype: This may be a read error: a much more frequent sequence differs by one nucleotide. The conserved closing phenylalanine or tryptophan is absent in this CDR3, likely reflecting a read error. The rearrangement uses TRBV29-1 and TRBJ1-1, with 8 bases matching TRBD1. The CDR3 loop spans 16 amino acids. V shed 6 bases and J 0 bases; nucleotides not matched to a gene: 12. From germline, CDR1 is SQVTM and CDR2 ANQGSEA. CDR3 residues: CSVLRQGQEMNTEAFL. The CDR3 nucleotides read TGCAGCGTCCTACGACAGGGGCAAGAAATGAACACTGAAGCTTTCCTT.

The chain employs TRBV6-2 or TRBV6-3 and TRBJ1-1; D unresolved. In germline, CDR1 is MNHEY, CDR2 SVGEGT. The CDR3 contains 15 residues. V dropped 0 bases and J dropped 0 bases, with 8 bases sitting between them. The CDR3 nucleotides are TGTGCCAGCAGTTACTCACCAGAGATGAACACTGAAGCTTTCTTT. This gives the protein CASSYSPEMNTEAFF.

This clonotype was detected only a few times. One junction end does not reproduce the germline sequence, and a read error may be involved. The V call is TRBV29-1, the J call TRBJ1-1; D not resolved. Germline-derived CDR1 and CDR2 are SQVTM and ANQGSEA. The CDR3 runs 13 residues. The DNA for the CDR3 is TGCAGCGTTGCTTTTGGGTTGAACACTGAAGTTTTCTTT. As protein: CSVAFGLNTEVFF.

The genes are TRBV7-9 and TRBJ2-6; D call uncertain. Per the germline V gene, CDR1 is SEHNR and CDR2 is FQNEAQ (reference sequence). The V gene lost 1 base and the J gene lost 3 bases, with 7 bases spanning the gap. This CDR3 spans 15 amino acids. The CDR3 here is CASSLEVLGANVLTF. CDR3 DNA sequence: TGTGCCAGCAGCTTAGAAGTTCTTGGGGCCAACGTCCTGACTTTC. Combining the CDR3 with reference TRBV7-9 and TRBJ2-6 gives the whole variable domain DTGVSQNPRHKITKRGQNVTFRCDPISEHNRLYWYRQTLGQGPEFLTYFQNEAQLEKSRLLSDRFSAERPKGSFSTLEIQRTEQGDSAMYLCASSLEVLGANVLTFGAGSRLTVL.

The chain combines TRBV5-1 with TRBJ1-2; tentatively, D is TRBD1 (6 bases). There are 13 residues in the CDR3. V dropped 4 bases and J dropped 6 bases, with 13 bases sitting between them. Germline values: CDR1 SGHRS, CDR2 YFSETQ. The CDR3 region is CASSPLQGNGYTF. The DNA for the CDR3 is TGCGCCAGCAGCCCATTACAGGGTAATGGCTACACCTTC. Full variable domain (remainder filled in from reference TRBV5-1 and TRBJ1-2): KAGVTQTPRYLIKTRGQQVTLSCSPISGHRSVSWYQQTPGQGLQFLFEYFSETQRNKGNFPGRFSGRQFSNSRSEMNVSTLELGDSALYLCASSPLQGNGYTFGSGTRLTVV.

This clonotype has just a few counts. The V call is TRBV15, the J call TRBJ2-3, with 9 bases matching TRBD2. The CDR3 length is 17 residues. Germline CDR1 is LNHNV and CDR2 is YYDKDF (reference sequence). The V gene end was trimmed by 2 bases and the J gene end by 4 bases; junction bases not matched to a gene: 10. CDR3 nucleotides: TGTGCCACCAGCAGAAGACTAGCCGGCGGGGGGGCAGATACGCAGTATTTT. Residues: CATSRRLAGGGADTQYF.

This clonotype has just a few counts. The rearrangement uses TRBV2 and TRBJ2-7; D unresolved. V lost 0 bases and J 6 bases, leaving 15 bases between the germline ends. The CDR3 has 15 amino acids. Looked up from germline, CDR1 is SNHLY and CDR2 is FYNNEI. CDR3 bases: TGTGCCAGCAGTGAAGCGTATGGCAGTCCGTGCGAGCAGTACGTC. It specifies CASSEAYGSPCEQYV.

This clonotype was seen more than once but under ten times. The rearrangement joins TRBV5-1 to TRBJ2-3; 10 positions match TRBD1. J gave up 6 bases and V 4 bases, and 8 bases lay outside the gene matches. Germline CDR1 is SGHRS and CDR2 is YFSETQ. CDR3 size: 15 residues. In nucleotides, the CDR3 is TGCGCCAGCAGCCTTTCGGACAGGGGGTTTGATACGCAGTATTTT. This sequence encodes CASSLSDRGFDTQYF.

A word on this clonotype: The conserved phenylalanine or tryptophan normally closing the CDR3 is absent here, so this likely arose from a read error. The chain uses TRBV5-1 and TRBJ2-5; the D gene is possibly TRBD2 (6 bases). The V gene's germline CDR1 is SGHRS and CDR2 YFSETQ. CDR3 size: 15 residues. Trimming left V 2 bases short and J 3 bases short, with 14 bases between. The CDR3 spells CASSFRGGGEETQYL. The DNA of the CDR3 is TGCGCCAGCAGCTTTAGGGGCGGAGGGGAAGAGACCCAGTACCTC.

There are a few counts of this clonotype. The V call is TRBV10-3, the J call TRBJ1-1; D gene unclear. V lost 0 bases, J lost 1 base, and 9 bases lay in between. The germline V gene has CDR1 ENHRY and CDR2 SYGVKD. The CDR3 loop spans 15 amino acids. Here the CDR3 DNA reads TGTGCCATCAGTGAGTCGGACCCCCCGAACACTGAAGCTTTCTTT. Translated: CAISESDPPNTEAFF.

The chain couples TRBV21-1 to TRBJ1-1; the table's D gene call, TRBD1, was not cross checked with the DNA. TRBV21-1 is given as a pseudogene. CDR3 length: 15 residues. The CDR3 sequence: CASSKSGNRNTEAFF. The CDR3 DNA follows: TGTGCCAGCAGCAAATCCGGGAATCGGAACACTGAAGCTTTCTTT.

There are many counts of this clonotype. CDR3 DNA sequence: TGTGCCAGCAGTCCCCCCTCGTGGGAAGGCTACACCTTC. Its translation: CASSPPSWEGYTF. The chain joins TRBV6-6 to TRBJ1-2; the D is unclear. V was shortened by 5 bases and J by 8 bases, with 15 bases between the two germline ends. There are 13 residues in the CDR3. Germline CDR1 MNHNY, CDR2 SVGAGI (reference sequence).

In this sample, this clonotype turned up many times. The chain carries TRBV10-3 and TRBJ1-2; 8 positions match TRBD1. There are 15 residues in the CDR3. Germline V gene lookup returns CDR1 ENHRY and CDR2 SYGVKD. J was trimmed by 6 bases and V by 3 bases; bases with no gene match: 9. In nucleotides, the CDR3 is TGTGCCATCAGTGACACCAAGGACAGGGCCAATGGCTACACCTTC. Amino acids: CAISDTKDRANGYTF.

The gene calls are TRBV5-1 and TRBJ2-1; 9 bases align to TRBD2. V gave up 4 bases and J gave up 5 bases; unmatched junction bases: 7. This CDR3 is built from 15 residues. Germline V lookup: CDR1 SGHRS, CDR2 YFSETQ. The CDR3 DNA reads as TGCGCCAGCAGCCCACGATGGACTAGCGACAATGAGCAGTTCTTC. Its translation is CASSPRWTSDNEQFF.

A few counts support this clonotype. This chain links TRBV28 with TRBJ2-2; D uncertain. The CDR3 has 13 residues. CDR1 is MDHEN, CDR2 SYDVKM, per germline. V shed 3 bases and J shed 3 bases, with 5 bases lying between them. This CDR3 reads CASSLYYTGELFF. The DNA for the CDR3 is TGTGCCAGCAGTTTGTATTACACCGGGGAGCTGTTTTTT.